This T cell receptor (beta chain) is drawn from a study of preoperative IRX-2 immunotherapy in early breast cancer. Treatment in this sample: preoperative locoregional IRX-2 cytokine immunotherapy. Patients received preoperative, locoregional IRX-2 cytokine immunotherapy in a phase Ib study. Data came from immunoSEQ multiplex PCR; TCRdb stores just in-frame clones and leaves some out. The table has 30,000 or so clones, roughly 90% seen once. V was clipped by 1 base and J by 8 bases; unmatched bases: 10. Germline V lookup: CDR1 SGHTA, CDR2 FQGNSA. There are 16 residues in the CDR3. The TCR originated in a human donor with breast cancer. This chain uses TRBV7-2 with TRBJ1-4, with 7 bases matching TRBD1. Sampling was carried out from a patient treated with IRX-2 immunotherapy. In DNA, the CDR3 is TGTGCCAGCAGCTTAGGAGGGACAGTTCGTCGGGAAAAACTGTTTTTT. It is translated as CASSLGGTVRREKLFF.